These T cell receptor beta chains were read from a single sample in a study of blood T cell repertoires in COVID-19. Measured with immunoSEQ multiplex PCR; TCRdb has only the in-frame clones, and not every one. Among about 27,000 clones listed, 88% were seen once. The specimen sequenced was peripheral blood. The receptor set was obtained from a woman between 45 and 60 years old with active COVID-19. The CDR3 runs from the conserved cysteine through the conserved F or W. Fields, in order: J gene, V gene, clone size, D gene, CDR3 DNA, CDR3 protein. A D gene is named only where the DNA matches it firmly. Not every row has a clone size; where given, it reads once, few, many or a size class.

j_call: TRBJ2-5; v_call: TRBV25-1; clone_size: NA; d_call: TRBD1; cdr3_nt: TGTGCCAGCAACAGGGGTGGGGAGACCCAGTACTTC; cdr3_aa: CASNRGGETQYF
j_call: TRBJ2-7; v_call: TRBV7-6; clone_size: NA; d_call: TRBD1; cdr3_nt: TGTGCCAGCAGCTTCCACCCAGGTGGACAGGGGTTCTACGAGCAGTACTTC; cdr3_aa: CASSFHPGGQGFYEQYF
j_call: TRBJ2-7; v_call: TRBV7-9; clone_size: NA; d_call: TRBD1; cdr3_nt: TGTGCCAGCAGACGGGACAGCCCCTACGAGCAGTACTTC; cdr3_aa: CASRRDSPYEQYF
j_call: TRBJ1-1; v_call: TRBV5-1; clone_size: NA; d_call: TRBD1; cdr3_nt: TGCGCCAGCACCCTGGACAGGGCTAACACTGAAGCTTTCTTT; cdr3_aa: CASTLDRANTEAFF
j_call: TRBJ1-2; v_call: TRBV14; clone_size: NA; d_call: NA; cdr3_nt: TGTGCCAGCAGCCAAGTTCCCAGGGGAAGGGGCTACACCTTC; cdr3_aa: CASSQVPRGRGYTF
j_call: TRBJ2-3; v_call: TRBV7-3; clone_size: NA; d_call: NA; cdr3_nt: TGTGCCAGCAGCTTACAGGGTAACACAGATACGCAGTATTTT; cdr3_aa: CASSLQGNTDTQYF
j_call: TRBJ2-3; v_call: TRBV2; clone_size: NA; d_call: NA; cdr3_nt: TGTGCCAGCAGTGCCAGTGCAGATACGCAGTATTTT; cdr3_aa: CASSASADTQYF
j_call: TRBJ2-5; v_call: TRBV11-2; clone_size: NA; d_call: TRBD2; cdr3_nt: TGTGCCAGCAGCGCAGCGGGAGGGTCCCCCCAGGAGACCCAGTACTTC; cdr3_aa: CASSAAGGSPQETQYF
j_call: TRBJ2-7; v_call: TRBV5-4; clone_size: medium-sized; d_call: TRBD2; cdr3_nt: TGTGCCAGCAGCTTGGTCGGCGGGAGGTACGAGCAGTACTTC; cdr3_aa: CASSLVGGRYEQYF
j_call: TRBJ2-5; v_call: TRBV5-4; clone_size: NA; d_call: TRBD2; cdr3_nt: TGTGCCAGCAGCTCCCGGGAGGGCGAGCGAGAGACCCAGTACTTC; cdr3_aa: CASSSREGERETQYF
j_call: TRBJ1-2; v_call: TRBV18; clone_size: NA; d_call: TRBD1; cdr3_nt: TGTGCCAGCTCACCCGAAGGACAGGGGTCTGGCTACACCTTC; cdr3_aa: CASSPEGQGSGYTF
j_call: TRBJ2-3; v_call: TRBV12-3/TRBV12-4; clone_size: NA; d_call: TRBD2; cdr3_nt: TGTGCCAGTAAGGGACTAGCGGGAGACACGCAGTATTTT; cdr3_aa: CASKGLAGDTQYF
j_call: TRBJ2-7; v_call: TRBV2; clone_size: NA; d_call: TRBD2; cdr3_nt: TGTGCCATCACGACTAGCGGTTCCTACGAGCAGTACTTC; cdr3_aa: CAITTSGSYEQYF
j_call: TRBJ2-1; v_call: TRBV27; clone_size: NA; d_call: NA; cdr3_nt: TGTGCCAGCAGTTTTTCAGGGGTAAGGGACAATGAGCAGTTCTTC; cdr3_aa: CASSFSGVRDNEQFF
j_call: TRBJ1-2; v_call: TRBV5-4; clone_size: NA; d_call: NA; cdr3_nt: TGTGCCAGCAGCTTGGAGGCAGGTTCCTACACCTTC; cdr3_aa: CASSLEAGSYTF
j_call: TRBJ1-3; v_call: TRBV7-2; clone_size: NA; d_call: TRBD1; cdr3_nt: TGTGCCAGCAGCTTTCGACAGGGGGCTCGCACCATATATTTT; cdr3_aa: CASSFRQGARTIYF
j_call: TRBJ2-1; v_call: TRBV28; clone_size: NA; d_call: TRBD1; cdr3_nt: TGTGCCAGCAGTTCGGTCGGGACAGGGGTTTGGAATGAGCAGTTCTTC; cdr3_aa: CASSSVGTGVWNEQFF
j_call: TRBJ2-7; v_call: TRBV28; clone_size: NA; d_call: TRBD1; cdr3_nt: TGTGCCAGCAGTTTATCCCACAGGGGCAACGAGCAGTACTTC; cdr3_aa: CASSLSHRGNEQYF
j_call: TRBJ1-2; v_call: TRBV28; clone_size: NA; d_call: NA; cdr3_nt: TGTGCCAGCAGCCCCTTTGGATGGGGCCTTAACTATGGCTACACCTTC; cdr3_aa: CASSPFGWGLNYGYTF
j_call: TRBJ2-2; v_call: TRBV7-9; clone_size: NA; d_call: TRBD2; cdr3_nt: TGTGCCAGCAGCTTAGTTCGCCCGGCTAGCGGGAGGACCGGGGAGCTGTTTTTT; cdr3_aa: CASSLVRPASGRTGELFF
j_call: TRBJ2-7; v_call: TRBV5-8; clone_size: NA; d_call: NA; cdr3_nt: TGTGCCAGCAGCTTAACCGGGACAACCTACGAGCAGTACTTC; cdr3_aa: CASSLTGTTYEQYF